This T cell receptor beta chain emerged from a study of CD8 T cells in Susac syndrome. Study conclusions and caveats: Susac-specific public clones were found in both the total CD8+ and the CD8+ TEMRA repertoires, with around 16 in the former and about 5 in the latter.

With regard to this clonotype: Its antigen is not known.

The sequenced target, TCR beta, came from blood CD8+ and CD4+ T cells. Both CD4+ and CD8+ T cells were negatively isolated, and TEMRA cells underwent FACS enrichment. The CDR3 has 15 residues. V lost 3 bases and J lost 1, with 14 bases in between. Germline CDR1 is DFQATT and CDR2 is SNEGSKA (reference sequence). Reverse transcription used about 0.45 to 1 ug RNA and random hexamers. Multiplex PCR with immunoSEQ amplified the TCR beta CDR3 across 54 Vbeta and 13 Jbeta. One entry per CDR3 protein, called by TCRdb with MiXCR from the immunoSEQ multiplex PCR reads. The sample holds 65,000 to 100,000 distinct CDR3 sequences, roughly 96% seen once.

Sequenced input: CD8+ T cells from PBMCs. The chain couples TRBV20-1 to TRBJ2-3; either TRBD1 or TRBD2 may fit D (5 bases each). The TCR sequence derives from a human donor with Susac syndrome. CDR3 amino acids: CSASSVPGRTDTQYF. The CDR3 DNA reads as TGCAGTGCTAGCTCTGTTCCGGGGCGCACAGATACGCAGTATTTT.